These T cell receptor beta chains were read from a single sample in a study of sequential checkpoint blockade in melanoma. Profiled with immunoSEQ multiplex PCR; TCRdb holds only in-frame clones, not every one. The data contain about 21,000 clones, about 82% of them seen just once; the ten biggest clones take up 9.5% to 13%. The sample here was CD8+ T cells sorted from blood (inferred from file names), taken from a patient given nivolumab and ipilimumab in sequence. The source is a human donor with melanoma. Each CDR3 is given with its conserved first and last residue. Fields, in order: J gene, V gene, CDR3 protein.

j_call: TRBJ1-2
v_call: TRBV30
cdr3_aa: CAWGQGTSVGYTF

j_call: TRBJ1-1
v_call: TRBV5-8
cdr3_aa: CASSLGTGLREAFF

j_call: TRBJ2-1
v_call: TRBV19
cdr3_aa: CASMMGAAPYNEQFF

j_call: TRBJ2-2
v_call: TRBV7-9
cdr3_aa: CASTGVVHTGELFF

j_call: TRBJ2-7
v_call: TRBV6-5
cdr3_aa: CASQRDSSYEQYF

j_call: TRBJ2-1
v_call: TRBV11-2
cdr3_aa: CASSTRGNNEQFF

j_call: TRBJ2-1
v_call: TRBV30
cdr3_aa: CAWSAGAGLNEQFF

j_call: TRBJ1-1
v_call: TRBV5-4
cdr3_aa: CASSLGTGGIRDTEAFF

j_call: TRBJ2-3
v_call: TRBV6-6
cdr3_aa: CASSLTRGTDTQYF

j_call: TRBJ1-1
v_call: TRBV6-1
cdr3_aa: CASRETGVRRTEAFF

j_call: TRBJ1-2
v_call: TRBV28
cdr3_aa: CASSFGGQGVYGYTF

j_call: TRBJ2-1
v_call: TRBV4-2
cdr3_aa: CASSQDPGSGYNEQFF

j_call: TRBJ2-7
v_call: TRBV28
cdr3_aa: CASSLFRTSSYEQYF

j_call: TRBJ2-1
v_call: TRBV4-3
cdr3_aa: CASSQDSRGYNEQFF

j_call: TRBJ2-1
v_call: TRBV7-8
cdr3_aa: CASSADEQFF

j_call: TRBJ2-1
v_call: TRBV7-8
cdr3_aa: CASSLLLADSYNEQFF

j_call: TRBJ1-2
v_call: TRBV4-3
cdr3_aa: CASSQGAQGENYGYTF

j_call: TRBJ2-7
v_call: TRBV5-4
cdr3_aa: CASSPDRKAYEQYF

j_call: TRBJ2-5
v_call: TRBV2
cdr3_aa: CASSGLEETQYF

j_call: TRBJ1-4
v_call: TRBV7-9
cdr3_aa: CASSLLTLGRENEKLFF

j_call: TRBJ2-2
v_call: TRBV10-1
cdr3_aa: CASSEPGPPGELFF

j_call: TRBJ2-3
v_call: TRBV15
cdr3_aa: CATSKPGLTEGTDTQYF